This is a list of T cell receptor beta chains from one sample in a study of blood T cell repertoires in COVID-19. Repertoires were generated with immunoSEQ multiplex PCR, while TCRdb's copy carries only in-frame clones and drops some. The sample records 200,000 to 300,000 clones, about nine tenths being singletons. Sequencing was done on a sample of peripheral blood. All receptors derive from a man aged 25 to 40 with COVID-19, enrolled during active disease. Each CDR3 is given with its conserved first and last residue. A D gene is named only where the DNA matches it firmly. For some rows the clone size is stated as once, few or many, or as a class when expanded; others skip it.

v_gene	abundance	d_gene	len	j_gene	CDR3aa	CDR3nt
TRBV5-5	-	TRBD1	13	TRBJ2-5	CASSLGTEETQYF	TGTGCCAGCAGCCTCGGGACAGAAGAGACCCAGTACTTC
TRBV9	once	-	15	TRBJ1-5	CASSVSGVSNQPQHF	TGTGCCAGCAGCGTCTCAGGGGTAAGCAATCAGCCCCAGCATTTT
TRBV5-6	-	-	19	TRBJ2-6	CASSLRSRALLSGANVLTF	TGTGCCAGCAGCTTGCGGTCGAGGGCACTATTATCTGGGGCCAACGTCCTGACTTTC
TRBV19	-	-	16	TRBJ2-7	CASSIVWDSVYYEQYF	TGTGCCAGTAGTATAGTATGGGACTCCGTTTACTACGAGCAGTACTTC
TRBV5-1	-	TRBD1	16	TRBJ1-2	CASSLEGTGANYGYTF	TGCGCCAGCAGCTTGGAGGGGACAGGGGCTAACTATGGCTACACCTTC
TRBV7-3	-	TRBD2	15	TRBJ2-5	CASSLSLAGEETQYF	TGTGCCAGCAGCTTAAGTCTAGCGGGGGAAGAGACCCAGTACTTC
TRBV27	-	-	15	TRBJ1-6	CASSLSRQNNSPLHF	TGTGCCAGCAGTTTATCCCGACAGAATAATTCACCCCTCCACTTT
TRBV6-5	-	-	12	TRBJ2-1	CASRNRVNEQFF	TGTGCCAGCAGAAACAGGGTCAATGAGCAGTTCTTC
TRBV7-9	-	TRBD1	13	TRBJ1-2	CASSSTGEDGYTF	TGTGCCAGCAGCTCGACAGGGGAGGATGGCTACACCTTC
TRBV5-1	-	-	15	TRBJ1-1	CASSLGVARMAEAFF	TGCGCCAGCAGCTTAGGCGTAGCCCGAATGGCTGAAGCTTTCTTT
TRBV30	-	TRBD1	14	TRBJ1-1	CAWARDRMNTEAFF	TGTGCCTGGGCCCGGGACAGGATGAACACTGAAGCTTTCTTT
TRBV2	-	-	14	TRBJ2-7	CASSADSWTYEQYF	TGTGCCAGCAGTGCGGACAGTTGGACCTACGAGCAGTACTTC
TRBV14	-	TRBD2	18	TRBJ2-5	CASSQELRAGVAKETQYF	TGTGCCAGCAGCCAAGAGTTAAGAGCGGGGGTCGCTAAAGAGACCCAGTACTTC
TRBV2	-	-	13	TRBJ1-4	CASKGGRNEKLFF	TGTGCCAGCAAGGGGGGGCGAAATGAAAAACTGTTTTTT
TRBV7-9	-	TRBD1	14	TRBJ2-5	CASSSGTGKETQYF	TGTGCCAGCAGCTCCGGGACAGGGAAAGAGACCCAGTACTTC
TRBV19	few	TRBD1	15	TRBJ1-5	CASSALDRENQPQHF	TGTGCCAGTAGTGCGCTAGACAGGGAAAATCAGCCCCAGCATTTT
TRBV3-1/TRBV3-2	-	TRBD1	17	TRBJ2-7	CASSQARVGTGGYEQYF	TGTGCCAGCAGCCAAGCCAGGGTCGGGACAGGGGGCTACGAGCAGTACTTC
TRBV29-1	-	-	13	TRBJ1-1	CSVEDSPNTEAFF	TGCAGCGTTGAGGACAGTCCGAACACTGAAGCTTTCTTT
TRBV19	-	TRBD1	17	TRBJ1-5	CASSIRAGTGSLGPQHF	TGTGCCAGTAGTATTCGGGCCGGGACAGGGTCCCTGGGGCCCCAGCATTTT
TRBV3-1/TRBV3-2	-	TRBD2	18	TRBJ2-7	CASSQAGVLAGGPYEQYF	TGTGCCAGCAGCCAAGCAGGTGTGCTAGCGGGGGGCCCGTACGAGCAGTACTTC
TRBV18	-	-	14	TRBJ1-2	CASSPRSETNGYTF	TGTGCCAGCTCACCCCGCTCAGAGACTAATGGCTACACCTTC
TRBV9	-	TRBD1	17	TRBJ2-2	CASSAPFGTANTGELFF	TGTGCCAGCAGCGCCCCCTTCGGGACAGCGAACACCGGGGAGCTGTTTTTT
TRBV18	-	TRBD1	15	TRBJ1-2	CASSPPSRQGYGYTF	TGTGCCAGCTCACCACCGTCAAGACAGGGATATGGCTACACCTTC
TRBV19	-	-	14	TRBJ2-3	CASSWTRSTDTQYF	TGTGCCAGTAGCTGGACACGGAGCACAGATACGCAGTATTTT
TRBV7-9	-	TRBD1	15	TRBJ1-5	CASSPTGGGGQPQHF	TGTGCCAGCAGCCCAACAGGGGGCGGTGGTCAGCCCCAGCATTTT
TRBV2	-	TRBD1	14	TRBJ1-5	CASSKGQDNQPQHF	TGTGCCAGCAGCAAAGGACAGGACAATCAGCCCCAGCATTTT
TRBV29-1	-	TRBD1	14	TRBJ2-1	CSVLGGQAYNEQFF	TGCAGCGTGTTGGGGGGACAGGCCTACAATGAGCAGTTCTTC